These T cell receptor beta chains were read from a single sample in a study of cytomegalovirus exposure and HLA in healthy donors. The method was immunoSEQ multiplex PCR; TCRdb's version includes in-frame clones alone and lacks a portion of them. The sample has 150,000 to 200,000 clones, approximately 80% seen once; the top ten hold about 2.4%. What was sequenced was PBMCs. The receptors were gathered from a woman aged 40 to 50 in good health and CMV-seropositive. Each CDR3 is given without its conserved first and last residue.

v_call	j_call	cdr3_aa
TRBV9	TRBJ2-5	ASSVGLAGLETQY
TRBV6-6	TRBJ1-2	ASSLQGLGYGYT
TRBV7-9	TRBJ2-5	ASSDFSGGATQETQY
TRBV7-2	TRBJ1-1	ASSLDREGAF
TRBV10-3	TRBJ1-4	AISKPTGQKLF
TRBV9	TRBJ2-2	ASSFRDRAGTGELF
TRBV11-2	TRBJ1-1	ASTPGGAVNTEAF
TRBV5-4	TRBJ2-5	ASSWRGPQETQY
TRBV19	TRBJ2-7	ASSIQGASEQY
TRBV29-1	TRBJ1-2	SVVGGGQDSYGYT
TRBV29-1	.	SVVTAYSYEQY
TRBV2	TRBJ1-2	ASTWTGASYGYT
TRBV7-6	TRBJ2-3	ASSSPSQSDTQY
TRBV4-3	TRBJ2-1	ASSQDGTSGNEQF
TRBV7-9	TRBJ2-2	SSSLRGGELF
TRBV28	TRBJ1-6	ASSPTGIRSPLH
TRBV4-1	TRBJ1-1	ASSQGSMNTEAF
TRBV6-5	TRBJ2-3	AATGSTDTQY
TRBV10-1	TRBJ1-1	ASSEYGGREAF
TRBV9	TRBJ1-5	ASSIGTGREPQH
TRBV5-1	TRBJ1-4	ASSMTGGGKLF
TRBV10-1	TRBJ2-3	ASSDLQGTDTQY
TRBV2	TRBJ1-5	ASSVQGAGQPQH
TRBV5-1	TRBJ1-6	ASSSDRKTGALNSPLH
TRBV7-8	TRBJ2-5	ASSLRGEETQY
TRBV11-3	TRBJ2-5	ASSLGHQETQY
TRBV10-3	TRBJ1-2	ATNRDRSGYT
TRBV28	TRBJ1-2	ASSLTGVNYGYT
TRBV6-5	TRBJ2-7	ASRETGINEQY
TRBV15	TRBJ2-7	ATSRGLAGYEQY
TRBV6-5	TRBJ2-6	ASSLSSSGANVLT
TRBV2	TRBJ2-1	ASSLKGTRDYNEQF
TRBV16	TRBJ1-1	ASRPGGSNTEAF
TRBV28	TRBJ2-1	ASSLTGWLRF
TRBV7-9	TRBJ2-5	ASSSTGGDSETQY
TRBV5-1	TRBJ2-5	ASSTGTGKETQY
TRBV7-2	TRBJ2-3	ASSLVEAGVTDTQY
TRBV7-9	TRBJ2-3	ASSLGSVGRAFTDTQY
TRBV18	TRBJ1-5	ASSPGRDQPQH
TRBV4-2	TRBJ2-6	ASSQDLAGSSGANVLT
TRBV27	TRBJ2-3	ASRERTGGKDTQY
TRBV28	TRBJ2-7	ASNRPRGLSYEQY
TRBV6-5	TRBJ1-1	ASSYSRAGGTEAF
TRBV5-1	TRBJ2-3	ASSTGGVGTDTQY
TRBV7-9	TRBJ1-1	ASRQGQGRNTEAF
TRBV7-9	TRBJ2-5	ASSLVSGGETQY
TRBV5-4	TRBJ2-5	ASSQEGTSKETQY
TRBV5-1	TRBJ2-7	ASSLGGGSYEQY
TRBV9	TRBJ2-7	ASSVGRSSEQY
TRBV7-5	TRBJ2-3	ARSYGTSSTDTQY
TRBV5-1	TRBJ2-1	ASSRRSTPTGTGYNEQF
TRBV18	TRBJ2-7	ASSPGLPQNRGEQY
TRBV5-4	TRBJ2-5	ASSSPGQAIQETQY
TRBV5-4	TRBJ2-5	ASSFTSGRMETQY
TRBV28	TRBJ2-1	ASSLEDEQF
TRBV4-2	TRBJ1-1	ASSQAAGAGTEAF
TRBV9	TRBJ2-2	ASSLDTGELF
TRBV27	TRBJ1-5	ASSLIGGSQPQH
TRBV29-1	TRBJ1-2	SVAYYGYT
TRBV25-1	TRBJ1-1	ASSTPGGEAF